This T cell receptor (beta chain) is drawn from a study of T cells in pancreatic ductal adenocarcinoma (dated by TCRdb to about 2017). With regard to the full study: Surgically resected pancreatic ductal adenocarcinoma specimens were analyzed for the quantity, spatial distribution, and characteristics of both suppressive cells and tumor-infiltrating CD8+ T cells, an effort aimed at clarifying the adaptive T-cell response occurring naturally.

TCR beta CDR3 regions were amplified from genomic DNA using the immunoSEQ hsTCRB kit. An Illumina HiSeq system was used to carry out high-throughput TRB CDR3 sequencing. Processing in the source paper ran as follows. The immunoSEQ software was used to analyze sequencing reads, and nonproductive sequences containing premature stops or frame-shifts were excluded. To calculate repertoire clonality, Shannon entropy was normalized by log2 of the number of unique productive sequences, and that value was subtracted from one. TCRdb provides this immuneACCESS table in a form limited to in-frame rearrangements. Some clones are lacking; in checked studies, under half of them reflect an unresolved V gene, and why the rest are absent is not known. From that table come the V and J calls and clone size; the DNA was used to work out D and trimming. The sample has over 90,000 clones on record, roughly 96% of them singletons. The ten top clones hold approximately 3.1% of the sample.

Here is what the overall study found, with its caveats: There was no significant difference in T-cell clonality between tumor and blood, where mean clonality was approximately 0.1 for tumors and about 0.07 for blood. Because most pancreatic cancer patients present with inoperable disease, the resected cohort was biased toward the minority with early-stage disease. Tumor versus blood clonality comparisons may be biased because tumors are enriched in CD45RO+ effector rather than naive T cells, biasing toward lower diversity. Compared with tumor samples, blood samples had more total productive templates and about 8-fold more unique clonotypes.

Selected pancreatic ductal adenocarcinoma patients had undergone surgery without neoadjuvant therapy. After peripheral blood was drawn into heparin tubes, PBMCs were separated on a histopaque density gradient and then cryopreserved in 10% DMSO. Genomic DNA was extracted from roughly seven PBMC and fewer than ten flash-frozen tumor specimens using the DNeasy Blood and Tissue Kit with Proteinase K and RNase treatment. In the case of this clone: The antigen it binds to is not known. No base qualities exist here, and no much larger clone lies one base off it.

This clonotype was sampled from a human donor with pancreatic ductal adenocarcinoma. Sequenced: PBMCs.

Read as DNA, the sequence is TGTGCCAGCAGTTTAGGAGGGCCGGGAGGCTACACCTTC. Protein translation: CASSLGGPGGYTF. This receptor chain uses TRBV28 and TRBJ1-2, with no reliable assignment of the D segment. V is shortened by 2 bases, J by 8 bases, and the region joining them spans 12 bases. The germline V gene specifies MDHEN as CDR1 and SYDVKM as CDR2. The cysteine opens and the phenylalanine closes a CDR3 of 13 amino acids. The DNA shown is the 39-base CDR3, in frame from base 1.